A single T cell receptor (beta chain) is shown here with its context. The antigen is undetermined. Time point reported: week 35, safety follow-up. Alongside topical imiquimod, each dose of vaccine comprised 300 ug of mutant IDH1 20-mer peptide. This entry comes from a study of a mutant IDH1 vaccine in newly diagnosed glioma. On the study more broadly: Commencement of vaccination occurred 4-6 weeks following radiotherapy alone, or concurrently with temozolomide cycles. Held at week 35, visit V12 was the safety follow-up, and visit V13 followed at week 47. Treated patients, approximately 62% male and approximately 40% female, averaged about 40 years of age. Notes on the study in general: Seemingly, top peripheral T cell clonotype changes bore no relation to pseudoprogression.

Between the trimmed V and J ends, which lost 1 base and 0 bases, there was a span of 6 bases. The CDR3 loop spans 14 amino acids. Per the germline V gene, CDR1 is LNHDA and CDR2 is SQIVND (reference sequence). The method was immunoSEQ multiplex PCR; TCRdb's version includes in-frame clones alone and lacks a portion of them. The sample holds tens of thousands of clones; about 79% are singletons and the top ten take less than 15%. This receptor was obtained from a middle-aged man with glioma. The chain is built from TRBV19 and TRBJ1-1; D perhaps matches TRBD1 (5 bases). This sample comprised PBMCs, obtained from a glioma patient whose treatment included an IDH1 peptide vaccine. The CDR3 region has the DNA TGTGCCAGTAGTATAGGGGGACTGAACACTGAAGCTTTCTTT. It encodes CASSIGGLNTEAFF.